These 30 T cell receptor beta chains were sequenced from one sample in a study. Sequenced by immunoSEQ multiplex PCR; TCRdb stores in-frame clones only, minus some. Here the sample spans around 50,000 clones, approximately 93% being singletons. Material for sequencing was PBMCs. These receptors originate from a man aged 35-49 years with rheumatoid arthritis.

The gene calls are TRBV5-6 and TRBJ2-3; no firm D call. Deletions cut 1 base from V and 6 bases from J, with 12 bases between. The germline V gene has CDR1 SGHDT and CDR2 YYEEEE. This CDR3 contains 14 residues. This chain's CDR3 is CASSLRGTVDTQYF. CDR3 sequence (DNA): TGTGCCAGCAGCTTGAGAGGTACAGTGGATACGCAGTATTTT.

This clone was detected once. The CDR3 coding sequence is TGTGCCAGCAGCATTGAACTAGCGGGGCGATACAATGAGCAGTTCTTC. Protein: CASSIELAGRYNEQFF. This sequence joins TRBV9 and TRBJ2-1, with 10 positions matching TRBD2. CDR3 length: 16 amino acids. Germline V lookup: CDR1 SGDLS, CDR2 YYNGEE. The ends lost 4 bases at V and 4 bases at J; junction bases unmatched: 8.

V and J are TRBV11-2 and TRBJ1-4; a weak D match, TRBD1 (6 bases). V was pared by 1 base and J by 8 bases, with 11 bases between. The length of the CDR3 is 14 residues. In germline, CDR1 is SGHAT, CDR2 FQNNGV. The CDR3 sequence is CASSLAGAAEKLFF. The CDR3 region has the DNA TGTGCCAGCAGCTTAGCAGGGGCAGCAGAAAAACTGTTTTTT.

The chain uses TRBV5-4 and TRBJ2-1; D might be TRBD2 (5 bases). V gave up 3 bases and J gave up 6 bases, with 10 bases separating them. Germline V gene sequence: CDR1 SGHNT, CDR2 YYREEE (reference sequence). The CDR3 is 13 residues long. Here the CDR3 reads CASSWTGFNEQFF. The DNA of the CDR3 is TGTGCCAGCAGCTGGACTGGGTTCAATGAGCAGTTCTTC.

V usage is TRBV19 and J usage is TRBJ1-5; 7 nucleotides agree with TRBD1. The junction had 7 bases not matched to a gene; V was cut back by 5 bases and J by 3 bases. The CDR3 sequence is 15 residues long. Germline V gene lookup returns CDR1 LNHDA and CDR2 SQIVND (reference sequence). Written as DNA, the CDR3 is TGTGCCAGTAGTCCGGGGACAGCTTTCAATCAGCCCCAGCATTTT. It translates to CASSPGTAFNQPQHF.

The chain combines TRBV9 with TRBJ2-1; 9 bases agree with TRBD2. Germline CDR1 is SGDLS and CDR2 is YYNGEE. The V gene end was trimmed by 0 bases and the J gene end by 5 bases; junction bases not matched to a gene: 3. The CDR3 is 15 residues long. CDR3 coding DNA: TGTGCCAGCAGCGTAGTGGCTAGCGGGGACAATGAGCAGTTCTTC. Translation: CASSVVASGDNEQFF.

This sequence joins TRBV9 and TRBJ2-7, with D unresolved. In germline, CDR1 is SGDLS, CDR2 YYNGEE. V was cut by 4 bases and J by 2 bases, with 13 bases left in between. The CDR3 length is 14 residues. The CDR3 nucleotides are TGTGCCAGCAGCCCCTCAACTCCTGCCTACGAGCAGTACTTC. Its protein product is CASSPSTPAYEQYF.

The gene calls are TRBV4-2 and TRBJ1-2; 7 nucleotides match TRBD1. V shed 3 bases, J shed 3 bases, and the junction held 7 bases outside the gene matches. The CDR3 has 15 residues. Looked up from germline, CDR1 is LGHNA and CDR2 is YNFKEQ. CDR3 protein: CASSHPQGTYYGYTF. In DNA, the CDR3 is TGTGCCAGCAGCCATCCACAGGGGACTTACTATGGCTACACCTTC.

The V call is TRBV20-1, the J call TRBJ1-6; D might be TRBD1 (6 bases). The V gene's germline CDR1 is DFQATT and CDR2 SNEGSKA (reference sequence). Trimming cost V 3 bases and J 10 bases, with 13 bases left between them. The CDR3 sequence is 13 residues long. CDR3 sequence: CSASGGRISPLHF. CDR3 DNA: TGCAGTGCTAGTGGGGGGCGAATATCACCCCTCCACTTT.

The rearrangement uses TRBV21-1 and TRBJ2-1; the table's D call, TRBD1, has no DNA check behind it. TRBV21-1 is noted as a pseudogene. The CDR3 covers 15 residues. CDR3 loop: CASRRGRTGRNEQFF. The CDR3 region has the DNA TGTGCCAGCCGGCGGGGGAGGACAGGGCGAAATGAGCAGTTCTTC.

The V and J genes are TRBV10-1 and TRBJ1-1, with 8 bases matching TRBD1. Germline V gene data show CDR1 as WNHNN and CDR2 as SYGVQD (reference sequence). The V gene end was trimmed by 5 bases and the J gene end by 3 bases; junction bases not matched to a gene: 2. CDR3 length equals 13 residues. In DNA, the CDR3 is TGCGCCAGCAGTCAGGGGGCGGACACTGAAGCTTTCTTT. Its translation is CASSQGADTEAFF.

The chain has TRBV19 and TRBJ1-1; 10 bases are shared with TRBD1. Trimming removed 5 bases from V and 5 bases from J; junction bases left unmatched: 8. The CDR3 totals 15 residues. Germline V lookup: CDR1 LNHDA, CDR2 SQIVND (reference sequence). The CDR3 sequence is CASSPRDRGKTEAFF. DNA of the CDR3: TGTGCCAGTAGTCCCCGGGACAGGGGAAAGACTGAAGCTTTCTTT.

The chain's CDR3 is CASSQPSRVETQYF. The CDR3 DNA reads TGCGCCAGCAGCCAACCCTCGCGGGTTGAGACCCAGTACTTC. The chain combines TRBV4-1 with TRBJ2-5, with D tentatively TRBD2 (5 bases). The germline V gene encodes CDR1 MGHRA and CDR2 YSYEKL. V lost 2 bases, J lost 5 bases, and 12 bases lay in between. This CDR3 region has 14 residues.

CDR3 in amino acids: CSVGQGENTGELFF. CDR3 sequence (DNA): TGCAGCGTAGGACAGGGGGAAAACACCGGGGAGCTGTTTTTT. This sequence joins TRBV29-1 and TRBJ2-2; 10 bases map to TRBD1. From germline, CDR1 is SQVTM and CDR2 ANQGSEA. V shed 6 bases and J 2 bases; nucleotides not matched to a gene: 3. The CDR3 covers 14 residues.

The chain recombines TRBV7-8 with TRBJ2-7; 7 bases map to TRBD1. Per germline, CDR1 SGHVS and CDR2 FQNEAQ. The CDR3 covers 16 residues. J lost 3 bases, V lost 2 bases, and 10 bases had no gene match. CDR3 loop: CASSLLQGSRGYEQYF. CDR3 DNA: TGTGCCAGCAGCTTACTACAGGGGAGTCGGGGCTACGAGCAGTACTTC.

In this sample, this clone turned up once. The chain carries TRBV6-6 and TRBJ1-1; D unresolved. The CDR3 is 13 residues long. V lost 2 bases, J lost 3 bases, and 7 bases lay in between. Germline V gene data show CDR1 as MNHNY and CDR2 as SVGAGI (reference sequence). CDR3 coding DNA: TGTGCCAGCAGTTACGCGAGAGACACTGAAGCTTTCTTT. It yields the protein CASSYARDTEAFF.

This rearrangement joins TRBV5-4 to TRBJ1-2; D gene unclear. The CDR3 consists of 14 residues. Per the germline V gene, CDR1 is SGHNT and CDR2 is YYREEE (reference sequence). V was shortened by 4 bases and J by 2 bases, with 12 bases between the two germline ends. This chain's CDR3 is CASSLLNQNYGYTF. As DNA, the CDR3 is TGTGCCAGCAGCCTCCTAAATCAGAACTATGGCTACACCTTC.

The CDR3 DNA reads as TGCGCCAGCAGTCAAACAGCCAACTATGGCTACACCTTC. It codes for CASSQTANYGYTF. J is TRBJ1-2 and V is TRBV23-1; D remains ambiguous. TRBV23-1 is reported as an ORF; its role is uncertain. CDR3 length: 13 residues. The V gene lost 2 bases and the J gene lost 2 bases, with 6 bases spanning the gap.

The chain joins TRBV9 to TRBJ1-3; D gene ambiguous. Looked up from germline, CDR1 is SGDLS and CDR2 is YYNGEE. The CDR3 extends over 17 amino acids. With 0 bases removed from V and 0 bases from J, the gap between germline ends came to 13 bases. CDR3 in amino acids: CASSVVDSISSGNTIYF. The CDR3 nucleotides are TGTGCCAGCAGCGTAGTGGACTCCATTAGCTCTGGAAACACCATATATTTT.

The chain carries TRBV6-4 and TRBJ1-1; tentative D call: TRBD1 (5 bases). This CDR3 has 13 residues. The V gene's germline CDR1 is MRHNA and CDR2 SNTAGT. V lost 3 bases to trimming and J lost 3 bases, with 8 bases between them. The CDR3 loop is CASSDAGHTEAFF. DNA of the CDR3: TGTGCCAGCAGTGATGCAGGGCACACTGAAGCTTTCTTT.

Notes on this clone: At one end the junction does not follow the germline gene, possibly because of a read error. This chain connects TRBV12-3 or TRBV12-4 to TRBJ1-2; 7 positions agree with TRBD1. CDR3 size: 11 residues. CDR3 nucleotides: TGTGCCAGCAGTCGAGGCGGACAGGCATCCTTC. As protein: CASSRGGQASF.

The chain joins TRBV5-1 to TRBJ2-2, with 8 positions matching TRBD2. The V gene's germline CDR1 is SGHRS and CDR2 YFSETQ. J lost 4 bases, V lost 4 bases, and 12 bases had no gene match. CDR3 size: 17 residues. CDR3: CASSESSGPQGTGELFF. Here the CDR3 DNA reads TGCGCCAGCAGCGAGTCTAGCGGGCCCCAAGGCACCGGGGAGCTGTTTTTT.

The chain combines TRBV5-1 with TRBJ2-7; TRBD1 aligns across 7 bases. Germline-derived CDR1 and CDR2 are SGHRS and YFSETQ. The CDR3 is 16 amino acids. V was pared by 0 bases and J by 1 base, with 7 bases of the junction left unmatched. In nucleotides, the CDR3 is TGCGCCAGCAGCTTGGCGGTGACAGGGCGTTCCTACGAGCAGTACTTC. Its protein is CASSLAVTGRSYEQYF.

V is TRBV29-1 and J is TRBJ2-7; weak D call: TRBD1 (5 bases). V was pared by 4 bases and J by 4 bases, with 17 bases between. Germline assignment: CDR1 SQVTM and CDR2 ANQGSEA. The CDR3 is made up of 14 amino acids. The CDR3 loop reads CSVAIDRGPYEQYF. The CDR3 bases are TGCAGCGTTGCAATCGATAGGGGTCCGTACGAGCAGTACTTC.

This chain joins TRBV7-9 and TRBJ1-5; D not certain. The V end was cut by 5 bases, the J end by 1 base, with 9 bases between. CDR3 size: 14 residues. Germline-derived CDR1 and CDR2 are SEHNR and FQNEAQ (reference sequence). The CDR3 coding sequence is TGTGCCAGCAGCCCGGCGATCAGCAATCAGCCCCAGCATTTT. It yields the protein CASSPAISNQPQHF.

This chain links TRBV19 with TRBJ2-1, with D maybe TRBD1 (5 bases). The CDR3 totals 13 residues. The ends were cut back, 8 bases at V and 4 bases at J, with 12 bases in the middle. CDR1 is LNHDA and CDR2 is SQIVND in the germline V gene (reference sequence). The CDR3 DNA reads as TGTGCCAGTGGAAAGACAGCTTACAATGAGCAGTTCTTC. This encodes CASGKTAYNEQFF.

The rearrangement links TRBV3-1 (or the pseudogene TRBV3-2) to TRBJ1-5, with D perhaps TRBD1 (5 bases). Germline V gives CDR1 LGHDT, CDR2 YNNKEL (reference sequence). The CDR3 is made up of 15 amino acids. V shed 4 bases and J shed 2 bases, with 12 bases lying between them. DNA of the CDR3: TGTGCCAGCAGCCCAAGGGGCAGGGGCAATCAGCCCCAGCATTTT. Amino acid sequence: CASSPRGRGNQPQHF.

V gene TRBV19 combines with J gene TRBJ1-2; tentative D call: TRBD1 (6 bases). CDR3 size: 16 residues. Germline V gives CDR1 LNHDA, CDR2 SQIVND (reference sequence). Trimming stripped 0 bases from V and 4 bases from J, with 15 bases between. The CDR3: CASSIDGSGTSYGYTF. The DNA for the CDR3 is TGTGCCAGTAGTATAGATGGTTCAGGGACAAGCTATGGCTACACCTTC.

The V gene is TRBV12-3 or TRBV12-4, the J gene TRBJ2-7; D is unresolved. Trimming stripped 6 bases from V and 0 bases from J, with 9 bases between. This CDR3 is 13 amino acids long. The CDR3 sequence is CASSPGLSYEQYF. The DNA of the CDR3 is TGTGCCAGCAGCCCCGGGCTCTCCTACGAGCAGTACTTC.

The CDR3 region has the DNA TGTGCCACCAGTGATGGGGGGTTCCAAGAGACCCAGTACTTC. Translating gives CATSDGGFQETQYF. V gene TRBV24-1 combines with J gene TRBJ2-5, with D possibly TRBD2 on 6 matching bases. This CDR3 has 14 amino acids. Germline values: CDR1 KGHDR, CDR2 SFDVKD. V dropped 3 bases and J dropped 1 base, with 8 bases sitting between them.